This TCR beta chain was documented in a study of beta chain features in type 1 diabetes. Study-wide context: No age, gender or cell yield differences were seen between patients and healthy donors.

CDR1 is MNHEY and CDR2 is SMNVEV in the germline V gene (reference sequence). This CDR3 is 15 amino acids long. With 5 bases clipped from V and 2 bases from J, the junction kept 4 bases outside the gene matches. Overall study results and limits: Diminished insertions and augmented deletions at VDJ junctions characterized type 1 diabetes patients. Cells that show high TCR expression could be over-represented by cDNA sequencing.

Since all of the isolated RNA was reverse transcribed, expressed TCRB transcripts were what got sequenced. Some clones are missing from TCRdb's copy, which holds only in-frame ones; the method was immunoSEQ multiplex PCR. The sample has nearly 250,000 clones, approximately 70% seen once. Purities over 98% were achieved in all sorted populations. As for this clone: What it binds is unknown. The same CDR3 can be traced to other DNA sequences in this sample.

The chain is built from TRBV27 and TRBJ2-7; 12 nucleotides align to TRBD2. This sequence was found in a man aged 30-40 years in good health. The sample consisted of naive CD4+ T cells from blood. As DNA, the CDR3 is TGTGCCAGCAGTCTTCGACTAGCGGGGGCCTACGAGCAGTACTTC. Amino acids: CASSLRLAGAYEQYF.